These 20 T cell receptor beta chains were all obtained from the same sample, sequenced in a study of T cell repertoires in cytomegalovirus infection. MiXCR was run by TCRdb on the reads, yielding one entry per CDR3 protein. This table holds 680,000 or so distinct CDR3 sequences, 35% found once. Sequenced material: PBMCs. The source of these receptors is a human donor in good health (CMV status not recorded). Some clones in this sample may be carry-over from other donors' samples.

The chain employs TRBV6-1 and TRBJ2-7; D may be TRBD1 or TRBD2 (5 bases each). The CDR3 runs 12 residues. V lost 5 bases to trimming and J lost 6 bases, with 11 bases between them. Germline V gene sequence: CDR1 MNHNS, CDR2 SASEGT. CDR3 loop: CASSRPGAEQYF. The CDR3 DNA reads as TGTGCCAGCAGTCGGCCCGGGGCCGAGCAGTACTTC.

Points on this clonotype: Germline and junction disagree at one end, which may indicate a read error. The chain recombines TRBV7-2 with TRBJ1-4, with a tentative D call TRBD1 (5 bases). Germline CDR1 SGHTA, CDR2 FQGNSA. The CDR3 length is 14 residues. The CDR3 spells CASRPDGAGEKMFF. CDR3 in DNA: TGTGCAAGCAGACCCGACGGGGCGGGGGAAAAAATGTTTTTT.

The V call is TRBV6-8, the J call TRBJ1-4; 7 positions match TRBD1. Germline-derived CDR1 and CDR2 are MNHGY and SAAAGT. The length of the CDR3 is 15 residues. The trim removed 2 bases at V and 7 bases at J, leaving 7 bases unmatched. CDR3 DNA sequence: TGTGCCAGCAGTTACAGACAGGGAGGGAGTGAAAAACTGTTTTTT. The encoded protein is CASSYRQGGSEKLFF.

This clonotype occurred a few times. One base away lies a much larger clone, so this may be a sequencing read error. The rearrangement uses TRBV19 and TRBJ1-1; D not resolved. The CDR3 consists of 11 residues. The germline V gene has CDR1 LNHDA and CDR2 SQIVND (reference sequence). Trimming removed 4 bases at V and 3 bases at J, with 3 bases between. The chain's CDR3 is CASSTDTEAFF. DNA of the CDR3: TGTGCCAGTAGTACGGACACTGAAGCTTTCTTT.

This clonotype was detected only a few times. The chain has TRBV7-9 and TRBJ2-6; TRBD1 or TRBD2 may be the D gene (5 bases each). This CDR3 region has 18 residues. V dropped 5 bases and J dropped 1 base, with 18 bases sitting between them. Germline V lookup: CDR1 SEHNR, CDR2 FQNEAQ (reference sequence). This CDR3 is CASSRGKKGRSGANVLTF. The DNA of the CDR3 is TGTGCCAGCAGCCGAGGGAAGAAGGGGCGGTCTGGGGCCAACGTCCTGACTTTC.

V usage is TRBV2 and J usage is TRBJ2-1; tentatively, D is TRBD1 or TRBD2 (5 bases each). This CDR3 has 12 amino acids. V dropped 11 bases and J dropped 6 bases, with 14 bases sitting between them. The germline gives CDR1 SNHLY, CDR2 FYNNEI. In DNA, the CDR3 is TGTGCCGGAGGCCAGGGTTTCAATGAGCAGTTCTTC. It is translated as CAGGQGFNEQFF.

The V gene is TRBV6-5, the J gene TRBJ2-7; maybe TRBD2 (6 bases). The germline V gene encodes CDR1 MNHEY and CDR2 SVGAGI. This CDR3 has 16 amino acids. The V end was cut by 2 bases, the J end by 0 bases, with 14 bases between. Here the CDR3 DNA reads TGTGCCAGCAGTTACAGTCTGGCGGGAAACTCCTACGAGCAGTACTTC. Amino acid sequence: CASSYSLAGNSYEQYF.

The genes are TRBV6-4 and TRBJ2-2; D gene uncertain. The CDR3 runs to 14 residues. The V and J ends lost 5 bases and 3 bases respectively, with 10 bases between them. CDR1 MRHNA and CDR2 SNTAGT come from the germline V gene. CDR3 amino acids: CASSITSDTGELFF. CDR3 coding DNA: TGTGCCAGCAGTATCACTTCAGACACCGGGGAGCTGTTTTTT.

This clonotype has ten or more counts. This chain connects TRBV7-2 to TRBJ2-5; D not resolved. Trimming stripped 3 bases from V and 1 base from J, with 0 bases between. Germline-derived CDR1 and CDR2 are SGHTA and FQGNSA. The CDR3 has 11 amino acids. CDR3 nucleotide sequence: TGTGCCAGCAGCTTCCAAGAGACCCAGTACTTC. This sequence encodes CASSFQETQYF.

The V gene is TRBV9, the J gene TRBJ2-1; 7 nucleotides agree with TRBD2. The V gene end was trimmed by 0 bases and the J gene end by 2 bases; junction bases not matched to a gene: 5. Germline CDR1 and CDR2: SGDLS and YYNGEE. The CDR3 runs 16 residues. The CDR3 sequence: CASSVAGAGAYNEQFF. DNA of the CDR3: TGTGCCAGCAGCGTAGCCGGGGCGGGAGCCTACAATGAGCAGTTCTTC.

This clonotype was seen many times. The rearrangement links TRBV7-2 to TRBJ2-1, with 13 bases identical to TRBD2. Germline CDR1 is SGHTA and CDR2 is FQGNSA. The CDR3 consists of 20 residues. Germline trimming cut 7 bases from V and 0 bases from J; bases unmatched to any gene: 15. In DNA form, the CDR3 reads TGTGCCAGCACTACTATCTGGGGGACTAGCGGGGCCAGCTCCTACAATGAGCAGTTCTTC. It is translated as CASTTIWGTSGASSYNEQFF.

The chain joins TRBV27 to TRBJ2-1; TRBD1 aligns across 7 bases. The CDR3 runs to 13 residues. The V gene end was trimmed by 7 bases and the J gene end by 9 bases; junction bases not matched to a gene: 9. Germline V CDR1 and CDR2: MNHEY, SMNVEV (reference sequence). CDR3 bases: TGTGCCAGCATGGGTCAGGGGGAATTTGAGCAGTTCTTC. Protein: CASMGQGEFEQFF.

The V gene is TRBV19, the J gene TRBJ1-2; TRBD1 matches at 7 bases. Germline V lookup: CDR1 LNHDA, CDR2 SQIVND (reference sequence). The CDR3 is 17 residues long. V was clipped by 4 bases and J by 2 bases; unmatched bases: 13. CDR3 bases: TGTGCCAGTAGTAACCCTTCGGACAGGAACCTGAACTATGGCTACACCTTC. This encodes CASSNPSDRNLNYGYTF.

The chain has TRBV27 and TRBJ2-2; 9 positions agree with TRBD1. The germline gives CDR1 MNHEY, CDR2 SMNVEV (reference sequence). V shed 7 bases, J shed 4 bases, and the junction held 4 bases outside the gene matches. This CDR3 contains 14 residues. The CDR3 nucleotides are TGTGCCAGCACTCGGGACAGGGCCACCGGGGAGCTGTTTTTT. It codes for CASTRDRATGELFF.

As regards this clonotype: The germline gene is not matched at one end of the junction; a read error may be the cause. The gene calls are TRBV7-2 and TRBJ2-3; 7 bases are shared with TRBD1. The CDR3 extends over 14 amino acids. From germline, CDR1 is SGHTA and CDR2 FQGNSA. In DNA form, the CDR3 reads TGTGCCAGCAGCCCCGGGACAGCAGTATATACGCACTATTTT. Translated: CASSPGTAVYTHYF.

J is TRBJ1-5 and V is TRBV19; D is perhaps TRBD1 (5 bases). This CDR3 contains 14 residues. Germline V lookup: CDR1 LNHDA, CDR2 SQIVND (reference sequence). The V end lost 6 bases, the J end lost 5 bases, and 14 bases lay between the germline ends. The CDR3 coding sequence is TGTGCCAGTAGCCCCCAGGGAGGGCATCAGCCCCAGCATTTT. Protein sequence: CASSPQGGHQPQHF.

This clonotype was recorded at least ten times. The V call is TRBV28, the J call TRBJ1-3; no firm D call. CDR3 size: 17 residues. Germline values: CDR1 MDHEN, CDR2 SYDVKM. Trimming shortened V by 5 bases and J by 0 bases, and 17 bases separated the two germline ends. The CDR3 loop is CASSPTGQFISGNTIYF. The CDR3 DNA sequence: TGTGCCAGCAGTCCCACGGGTCAGTTCATCTCTGGAAACACCATATATTTT.

This clonotype came up once. The chain employs TRBV4-1 and TRBJ2-1; TRBD2 matches at 12 bases. The trim removed 6 bases at V and 12 bases at J, leaving 15 bases unmatched. This CDR3 is 16 amino acids long. The germline CDR1 and CDR2 sequences are MGHRA and YSYEKL. CDR3 coding DNA: TGCGCCAGCAGTTCCCGGACTAGCGGGGAGTACGTAGGGCAGTTCTTC. Translating it yields CASSSRTSGEYVGQFF.

This clonotype has only a few counts. The chain links TRBV30 to TRBJ2-3; no clear D gene. V lost 7 bases and J 4 bases, leaving 12 bases between the germline ends. Germline loops: CDR1 GTSNPN, CDR2 SVGIG (reference sequence). The CDR3 extends over 12 amino acids. In DNA form, the CDR3 reads TGTGCCTCAAACCTTTACGCAGATACGCAGTATTTT. It specifies CASNLYADTQYF.

The V call is TRBV5-5, the J call TRBJ2-7; no reliable D call. V was clipped by 0 bases and J by 5 bases, with 6 bases between them. CDR3 length equals 12 residues. Germline loops: CDR1 SGHKS, CDR2 YYEKEE (reference sequence). CDR3 sequence reads: CASSLELDEQYF. In nucleotides, the CDR3 is TGTGCCAGCAGCTTGGAACTCGACGAGCAGTACTTC.